The 14 T cell receptor beta chains below all came from one sample that was sequenced in a study of shared clonotypes between healthy human individuals. Profiled with immunoSEQ multiplex PCR; TCRdb holds only in-frame clones, not every one. The sample consists of hundreds of thousands of clones, 70% to 75% of them appearing once. Sequencing was done on a sample of memory CD4+ T cells sorted from blood. Subset of the sample: CD45RA-negative fraction. These receptors came from a man aged 30-40 years in good health.

This clone came up once. The rearrangement uses TRBV4-1 and TRBJ2-2, with 7 bases fitting TRBD2. Germline V gene sequence: CDR1 MGHRA, CDR2 YSYEKL. V lost 1 base and J lost 5; bases outside the gene matches: 4. The CDR3 has 15 amino acids. CDR3 nucleotides: TGCGCCAGCAGCCAAGTGGCGGGAGCTACCGGGGAGCTGTTTTTT. Translation gives CASSQVAGATGELFF.

V gene TRBV11-2 combines with J gene TRBJ1-2, with D hard to call. This CDR3 spans 17 amino acids. Germline V gene lookup returns CDR1 SGHAT and CDR2 FQNNGV. V shed 1 base and J shed 4 bases, with 19 bases lying between them. DNA of the CDR3: TGTGCCAGCAGCTTAGCGGATGCCAGATCAGCAATCTATGGCTACACCTTC. It is translated as CASSLADARSAIYGYTF.

The chain carries TRBV7-9 and TRBJ1-1; D gene unclear. Trimming took 1 base from V and 1 from J, leaving 16 bases between them. The CDR3 runs 17 residues. Germline V CDR1 and CDR2: SEHNR, FQNEAQ (reference sequence). In DNA form, the CDR3 reads TGTGCCAGCAGCTTAGTGAGCCCCCGGAGAGCGAACACTGAAGCTTTCTTT. It yields the protein CASSLVSPRRANTEAFF.

This clone was recorded once. The CDR3 region has the DNA TGTGCCAGCAGCGCAATATTAAGCCTTTTGAACACTGAAGCTTTCTTT. Encoded protein: CASSAILSLLNTEAFF. The J gene is TRBJ1-1, the V gene TRBV9; D unclear. Deletions cut 3 bases from V and 0 bases from J, with 15 bases between. CDR3 length: 16 amino acids. The V gene's germline CDR1 is SGDLS and CDR2 YYNGEE.

The genes are TRBV2 and TRBJ1-1, with 7 bases that match TRBD1. This CDR3 region has 11 residues. V gave up 4 bases and J gave up 8 bases; unmatched junction bases: 1. Germline CDR1 and CDR2: SNHLY and FYNNEI. The CDR3 DNA sequence: TGTGCCAGCAGTGGGGACAGAGAAGCTTTCTTT. It specifies CASSGDREAFF.

This chain links TRBV9 with TRBJ1-4; TRBD1 might be the D (6 bases). Germline CDR1 and CDR2: SGDLS and YYNGEE. With 4 bases removed from V and 3 bases from J, the gap between germline ends came to 13 bases. The CDR3 spans 15 residues. DNA for the CDR3: TGTGCCAGCAGCCCAATGGACAGATCTAATGAAAAACTGTTTTTT. Translation: CASSPMDRSNEKLFF.

This clone was seen at least ten times. The chain employs TRBV6-1 and TRBJ2-7, with a tentative D call TRBD1 (5 bases). The germline V and J ends were trimmed by 8 bases and 1 base, with 15 bases remaining between them. This CDR3 contains 14 residues. CDR1 is MNHNS, CDR2 SASEGT, per germline. The CDR3 DNA sequence: TGTGCCAGCGCACGCGAACAGGTATCCTACGAGCAGTACTTC. Translation gives CASAREQVSYEQYF.

In the case of this clone: Other DNA sequences from this sample encode an identical CDR3 as well. The V call is TRBV29-1, the J call TRBJ2-2; 10 nucleotides align to TRBD2. The ends lost 4 bases at V and 5 bases at J; junction bases unmatched: 1. The germline V gene encodes CDR1 SQVTM and CDR2 ANQGSEA. The CDR3 has 13 amino acids. The CDR3 reads CSVGTSGTGELFF. The CDR3 DNA sequence: TGCAGCGTTGGGACTAGCGGAACCGGGGAGCTGTTTTTT.

This clone was seen repeatedly, ten times or more. CDR3 protein: CASSQGIRGNYGYTF. CDR3 DNA: TGTGCCAGCAGTCAAGGGATAAGGGGGAACTATGGCTACACCTTC. The genes are TRBV6-6 and TRBJ1-2; D possibly corresponds to TRBD1 (6 bases). The germline V gene has CDR1 MNHNY and CDR2 SVGAGI (reference sequence). V shed 5 bases and J shed 2 bases, with 15 bases lying between them. This CDR3 has 15 residues.

Comments on this clone: The germline gene is not matched at one end of the junction; a read error may be the cause. The chain links TRBV5-8 to TRBJ2-1; 9 positions match TRBD2. CDR1 and CDR2 from the germline V gene are SGHTS and YDEGEE. This CDR3 is built from 15 residues. The CDR3 sequence is CASRLAGGAHNEQFF. DNA for the CDR3: TGTGCCAGCAGGTTGGCGGGAGGGGCCCACAATGAGCAGTTCTTC.

The chain is built from TRBV2 and TRBJ2-5, with 7 positions matching TRBD1. The germline V gene encodes CDR1 SNHLY and CDR2 FYNNEI. This CDR3 spans 16 amino acids. V dropped 3 bases and J dropped 2; count of bases not matched to a gene: 9. The CDR3 DNA reads TGTGCCAGCAGTGATGGGCATGGCAGGGGGCAAGAGACCCAGTACTTC. This codes for CASSDGHGRGQETQYF.

This clone has just a few counts. The chain joins TRBV7-8 to TRBJ1-1, with TRBD1 as a possible D gene (6 bases). The germline V gene has CDR1 SGHVS and CDR2 FQNEAQ. The ends were cut back, 4 bases at V and 1 base at J, with 10 bases in the middle. The CDR3 sequence is 14 residues long. DNA of the CDR3: TGTGCCAGCAGCTCAATCAGGGGGAACACTGAAGCTTTCTTT. It codes for CASSSIRGNTEAFF.

The V and J genes are TRBV11-2 and TRBJ1-4; D is unresolved. In germline, CDR1 is SGHAT, CDR2 FQNNGV. The CDR3 is 15 amino acids. Trimming stripped 5 bases from V and 7 bases from J, with 17 bases between. The CDR3 bases are TGTGCCAGCAGCGGCGCGGGCCTCGGTAGTGAAAAACTGTTTTTT. Its translation: CASSGAGLGSEKLFF.

The V and J genes are TRBV5-1 and TRBJ2-3; D is uncertain. Germline CDR1 is SGHRS and CDR2 is YFSETQ. V was shortened by 2 bases and J by 2 bases, with 3 bases between the two germline ends. The CDR3 contains 12 residues. Here the CDR3 reads CASSFDTDTQYF. The CDR3 DNA sequence: TGCGCCAGCAGCTTTGACACAGATACGCAGTATTTT.